This TCR beta chain was sequenced for a study of technical replicates of blood from a few donors. CDR1 and CDR2 (germline): SNHLY, FYNNEI. With 3 bases removed from V and 5 bases from J, the gap between germline ends came to 16 bases. The CDR3 loop spans 15 amino acids. Libraries were prepared by immunoSEQ multiplex PCR; TCRdb keeps only in-frame clonotypes and omits some of them. The sample lists about 88,000 clones, around 90% occurring once. This TCR was recovered from a human donor in good health. The rearrangement links TRBV2 to TRBJ1-1; D unresolved. Sequencing used T cells isolated from PBMCs. This CDR3 is CASSDSSDGSTEAFF. The CDR3 bases are TGTGCCAGCAGTGACTCAAGCGACGGCTCGACTGAAGCTTTCTTT. Full variable domain (outside the CDR3, taken from reference TRBV2 and TRBJ1-1): EPEVTQTPSHQVTQMGQEVILRCVPISNHLYFYWYRQILGQKVEFLVSFYNNEISEKSEIFDDQFSVERPDGSNFTLKIRSTKLEDSAMYFCASSDSSDGSTEAFFGQGTRLTVV.